The T cell receptor beta chain described here comes from a study of T-cell reconstitution after alpha-beta-depleted transplantation in children listed by TCRdb under 2016. Notes on the research overall: Using TCR repertoire profiling, the study followed T-cell immune reconstitution in a quantitative way in children after TCRalphabeta/CD19-depleted allogeneic hematopoietic cell transplantation. Here is what the overall study found, with its caveats: Over subsequent months, a decline in hyperexpanded clone frequencies was noted, and after one year, T-cell counts and TCRbeta diversity were mostly ascribed to newly produced T cells. In some patients, the high TCRbeta diversity seen at day 60 was put down to recipient T cells and intrathymic progenitors that had survived conditioning. Apparently early alphabetaT-cell count recovery about two months after transplant reportedly relied on only several hundred rapidly expanded clones derived from non-depleted graft cells.

In the paper's terms, the treatment or condition label means: allogeneic hematopoietic cell transplantation with graft depleted of TCRalphabeta T cells and CD19 B cells. TCRalphabeta/CD19-depleted allogeneic hematopoietic cell grafts were given to the transplant recipients, all of whom were children. The protocol used for the library was PCR. The sequencing machine was an Illumina HiSeq 2500. TCR library preparation used molecular barcoding, with unique molecular identifiers applied to normalize quantification of the TCRbeta repertoire. TCRdb took the public reads, trimmed them with fastp at Q25, ran MiXCR for clone calling and kept in-frame beta chains. Every CDR3 protein is listed once, alongside the most common genes and DNA of its rows. The sample data list about 300,000 distinct CDR3 sequences, and around a tenth of these were observed just once. Around 7.5% of the sample is in the top ten clones.

This clonotype was found many times. The antigen it binds to is not known. It has no much larger one-base neighbor in the sample; base qualities were not kept. V sheds 2 bases and J sheds 1 base, leaving 6 bases between their ends. Taken from cysteine to phenylalanine, the CDR3 has 13 residues. CDR3 DNA only is kept here, 39 bases in frame from base 1. The germline V gene (reference sequence) yields SEHNR for CDR1 and FQNEAQ for CDR2. This specimen was PBMCs, taken before TCRalphabeta/CD19-depleted stem cell transplant. The chain joins TRBV7-9 to TRBJ2-7, with an unclear D gene assignment. This TCR came from a boy under two years old with acute myeloid leukemia, due to receive a stem cell transplant. The nucleotide sequence is TGTGCCAGCAGCTTATCAGAGTCCTACGAGCAGTACTTC. Its coded protein is CASSLSESYEQYF.